The sequence of this T cell receptor (beta chain) was determined in a study of radiotherapy plus CTLA-4 blockade in lung cancer. Study details: With roughly a third of patients having disease control, objective responses were seen in roughly 18%. Points from the study as a whole: TCR clones of tumor origin grew in blood after radiotherapy plus ipilimumab.

The method was immunoSEQ multiplex PCR; TCRdb's version includes in-frame clones alone and lacks a portion of them. The sample records 50,000 to 65,000 clones, roughly 80% being singletons. Those patients who had chemo-refractory metastatic non-small-cell lung cancer were given focal radiation along with CTLA-4 blockade through ipilimumab. Turning to this clone: Its specificity is not known.

V was cut by 7 bases and J by 2 bases, with 12 bases left in between. Germline V gives CDR1 MNHNS, CDR2 SASEGT. The CDR3 has 14 residues. This TCR derives from a human donor with non-small cell lung cancer who had a complete response to radiotherapy plus ipilimumab. This chain links TRBV6-1 with TRBJ1-5; no firm D call. Sequencing was performed on peripheral blood, taken from a patient treated with radiotherapy plus ipilimumab. The CDR3 bases are TGTGCCAGCACCACCCTACTAGGCAATCAGCCCCAGCATTTT. Its translation: CASTTLLGNQPQHF.